This is a list of T cell receptor beta chains from one sample in a study of T cells after yellow fever vaccination. One entry per CDR3 protein results from TCRdb running MiXCR on the 5' RACE reads. The sample includes roughly 100,000 distinct CDR3 sequences, approximately 9% of them seen just once. The source material was CD8+ T cells not binding an NS4B(214-222) dextramer, sorted from PBMCs, sampled roughly 14 days after the first yellow fever vaccination. These receptors were obtained from a man younger than 35 who received the YFV17D yellow fever vaccine. CDR3s leave out the opening cysteine and the closing phenylalanine or tryptophan. The D gene is left open where the match is weak. A row's size may be missing; if present it is once, few, many or a size class.

few	TRBD1	TRBV4-2	TRBJ1-2	ASSQTQIRDRAGYGYT
many	TRBD2	TRBV12-3/TRBV12-4	TRBJ2-5	ASTTGGEETQY
few	TRBD1	TRBV5-1	TRBJ2-7	ASSLARDRAFSYEQY
few	-	TRBV6-2/TRBV6-3	TRBJ1-2	ASSYLTANYGYT
few	-	TRBV5-4	TRBJ2-3	ASRSLGTDTQY
few	-	TRBV7-9	TRBJ2-3	ASQETDTQY
-	-	TRBV7-9	TRBJ1-1	ASSLVALGRHTEAF
few	TRBD2	TRBV9	TRBJ2-3	ASSEGSGGSTDTQY
many	-	TRBV6-5	TRBJ1-2	ASSYGDRSSWGYT
few	-	TRBV10-3	TRBJ2-1	AAGRTNEQF
-	-	TRBV5-1	TRBJ2-4	ASSRVSGGTTKNIQY
-	-	TRBV15	TRBJ2-5	ATSRRAGRETQY
many	-	TRBV15	TRBJ2-5	ATSTLPDREQETQY
-	TRBD1	TRBV6-2/TRBV6-3	TRBJ1-5	ASSYEGASGQPQH
many	-	TRBV21-1	TRBJ1-6	ASSKGNSYNSPLH
many	TRBD1	TRBV12-3/TRBV12-4	TRBJ2-1	ASSSTGAGEQF
few	TRBD1	TRBV20-1	TRBJ1-5	SALDREGQPQH
few	-	TRBV29-1	TRBJ2-5	SVEDPAGVRETQY
-	-	TRBV4-3	TRBJ2-3	ASSPKGVADTQY
few	TRBD1	TRBV2	TRBJ2-1	ASTRTRDRADNEQF
few	TRBD1	TRBV5-5	TRBJ1-1	ASSIPGQGTEAF
-	-	TRBV4-1	TRBJ2-1	ASSRRWDGTYNEQF
-	TRBD1	TRBV2	TRBJ1-1	ASRGDRERGVMNTEAF
few	-	TRBV5-4	TRBJ2-5	ASSLAGFETQY
many	-	TRBV11-2	TRBJ2-1	ASSLNRAGARVEQF
-	-	TRBV6-5	TRBJ1-3	ASSYSRAEYLSGNTIY